A selection of T cell receptor beta chains follows, all from one sample in a study of beta chain features in type 1 diabetes. Assay: immunoSEQ multiplex PCR; the TCRdb copy retains only in-frame clones and omits some. Of under 800,000 clones listed, about 16% are singletons. The material sequenced was naive CD4+ T cells from blood. The source is a man younger than 30 in good health. Both conserved end residues are part of each CDR3. Fields, in order: CDR3 length, J gene, clone size, V gene, D gene, CDR3 protein, CDR3 DNA. The D gene is left open where the match is weak. The listing skips clone size in some rows; elsewhere it reads once, few, many or a size class.

17 | TRBJ2-1 | NA | TRBV11-3 | TRBD2 | CASSPDALAGGRNEQFF | TGTGCCAGCAGCCCTGATGCCCTAGCGGGGGGGCGAAATGAGCAGTTCTTC
16 | TRBJ2-2 | NA | TRBV6-5 | NA | CASSYSRYSDTGELFF | TGTGCCAGCAGTTACTCGAGGTATTCGGACACCGGGGAGCTGTTTTTT
17 | TRBJ2-3 | NA | TRBV9 | NA | CASSVAFDSARSDTQYF | TGTGCCAGCAGCGTAGCTTTTGACAGCGCAAGGTCAGATACGCAGTATTTT
16 | TRBJ1-2 | few | TRBV9 | NA | CASSLQQGTDGYGYTF | TGTGCCAGCAGCCTTCAGCAGGGCACCGATGGTTATGGCTACACCTTC
13 | TRBJ2-5 | few | TRBV28 | NA | CASRGRLKETQYF | TGTGCCAGCAGGGGGAGACTGAAGGAGACCCAGTACTTC
14 | TRBJ2-5 | few | TRBV7-2 | NA | CASSAAGARETQYF | TGTGCCAGCAGCGCTGCGGGTGCAAGGGAGACCCAGTACTTC
16 | TRBJ2-7 | few | TRBV5-1 | TRBD2 | CASSLGLAGSFGEQYF | TGCGCCAGCAGCTTGGGTCTAGCGGGGTCCTTCGGCGAGCAGTACTTC
15 | TRBJ2-7 | NA | TRBV5-4 | TRBD2 | CASSFMGLAGYEQYF | TGTGCCAGCAGCTTTATGGGGCTAGCGGGCTACGAGCAGTACTTC
16 | TRBJ2-2 | few | TRBV6-5 | NA | CASSYSGTLNTGELFF | TGTGCCAGCAGTTACTCCGGGACGTTAAACACCGGGGAGCTGTTTTTT
12 | TRBJ2-5 | few | TRBV10-3 | NA | CAIRGTQETQYF | TGTGCCATCAGGGGGACCCAAGAGACCCAGTACTTC
13 | TRBJ2-7 | NA | TRBV7-3 | NA | CASSRTGFYEQYF | TGTGCCAGCAGCCGAACAGGGTTCTACGAGCAGTACTTC
14 | TRBJ2-5 | NA | TRBV7-8 | TRBD1 | CAGGTGDVLGTQYF | TGTGCGGGGGGGACAGGGGACGTCCTGGGGACCCAGTACTTC
13 | TRBJ2-7 | NA | TRBV19 | NA | CASRYGGGHEQYF | TGTGCCAGCAGGTATGGGGGAGGCCACGAGCAGTACTTC
15 | TRBJ2-2 | few | TRBV28 | NA | CASSYRHLNTGELFF | TGTGCCAGCAGTTACCGACACCTCAACACCGGGGAGCTGTTTTTT
14 | TRBJ2-7 | few | TRBV7-2 | NA | CASKQGGSPYEQYF | TGTGCCAGCAAACAGGGGGGGAGCCCCTACGAGCAGTACTTC
15 | TRBJ2-5 | few | TRBV2 | TRBD1 | CASRPRTGGQETQYF | TGTGCCAGCAGGCCCCGGACAGGGGGACAAGAGACCCAGTACTTC
14 | TRBJ2-7 | few | TRBV10-3 | TRBD1 | CAISVSGTEYEQYF | TGTGCCATCAGTGTATCCGGGACAGAGTACGAGCAGTACTTC
11 | TRBJ1-2 | NA | TRBV20-1 | NA | CSAGAGEGYTF | TGCAGTGCTGGGGCAGGGGAAGGCTACACCTTC
15 | TRBJ2-5 | NA | TRBV6-6 | NA | CASRAPQGNQETQYF | TGTGCCAGCAGGGCCCCTCAGGGGAATCAAGAGACCCAGTACTTC
15 | TRBJ1-1 | few | TRBV7-6 | NA | CASSSLTARVTEAFF | TGTGCCAGCAGCTCGCTGACAGCGCGGGTCACTGAAGCTTTCTTT
13 | TRBJ2-2 | few | TRBV7-9 | NA | CAPHVRSTGELFF | TGTGCCCCACACGTGAGGTCCACCGGGGAGCTGTTTTTT
14 | TRBJ1-1 | NA | TRBV7-2 | NA | CASSSQRGNTEAFF | TGTGCCAGCAGTTCTCAAAGGGGCAACACTGAAGCTTTCTTT
13 | TRBJ2-7 | few | TRBV7-2 | NA | CASSADPSYEQYF | TGTGCCAGCAGCGCGGACCCTTCCTACGAGCAGTACTTC
18 | TRBJ2-3 | few | TRBV9 | NA | CASSVKGASGSSTDTQYF | TGTGCCAGCAGCGTAAAGGGGGCTAGCGGCTCTAGCACAGATACGCAGTATTTT
19 | TRBJ2-5 | NA | TRBV5-6 | NA | CASSLPTSTGRGARETQYF | TGTGCCAGCAGCCTGCCCACCTCTACGGGCAGGGGGGCCCGAGAGACCCAGTACTTC
13 | TRBJ1-1 | NA | TRBV21-1 | NA | CASSKWRATEAFF | TGTGCCAGCAGCAAATGGCGGGCCACTGAAGCTTTCTTT
19 | TRBJ2-1 | NA | TRBV9 | TRBD2 | CASSVGRREAGVLRDEQFF | TGTGCCAGCAGCGTAGGACGGAGGGAAGCGGGAGTCCTCAGGGATGAGCAGTTCTTC
15 | TRBJ2-1 | few | TRBV5-4 | NA | CASSLEAPGDNEQFF | TGTGCCAGCAGCTTGGAAGCGCCCGGGGACAATGAGCAGTTCTTC
16 | TRBJ2-7 | few | TRBV5-1 | TRBD1 | CASRPTVGQGANEQYF | TGCGCCAGCAGGCCGACCGTTGGACAGGGGGCTAACGAGCAGTACTTC
15 | TRBJ2-3 | few | TRBV10-3 | TRBD1 | CAISVGDRVTDTQYF | TGTGCCATCAGTGTCGGGGACAGGGTAACAGATACGCAGTATTTT
19 | TRBJ2-7 | NA | TRBV28 | TRBD2 | CASSGVYRGAGLATYEQYF | TGTGCCAGCAGTGGGGTTTATCGGGGCGCGGGACTAGCAACCTACGAGCAGTACTTC
13 | TRBJ2-2 | NA | TRBV7-3 | TRBD1 | CASSSRGPGELFF | TGTGCCAGCAGCTCCAGGGGGCCCGGGGAGCTGTTTTTT
14 | TRBJ2-3 | NA | TRBV6-1 | TRBD2 | CASSQGGGTDTQYF | TGTGCCAGCAGTCAGGGCGGGGGGACAGATACGCAGTATTTT
14 | TRBJ2-7 | NA | TRBV7-2 | TRBD1 | CASSYSDRAYEQYF | TGTGCCAGCAGCTACTCGGACAGGGCCTACGAGCAGTACTTC
15 | TRBJ2-7 | few | TRBV7-3 | TRBD1 | CASSLEGTGLYEQYF | TGTGCCAGCAGCTTAGAAGGGACAGGGTTGTACGAGCAGTACTTC
12 | TRBJ1-1 | NA | TRBV11-2 | NA | CASSPSNLEAFF | TGTGCCAGCAGCCCATCCAATCTCGAAGCTTTCTTT
14 | TRBJ1-5 | NA | TRBV5-1 | NA | CASSFDGPNQPQHF | TGCGCCAGCAGCTTCGACGGACCAAATCAGCCCCAGCATTTT
15 | TRBJ2-7 | NA | TRBV9 | NA | CASSVSDRQSYEQYF | TGTGCCAGCAGCGTCAGTGACAGGCAGTCCTACGAGCAGTACTTC
11 | TRBJ1-2 | NA | TRBV20-1 | NA | CSRRANYGYTF | TGCAGTCGGCGAGCTAACTATGGCTACACCTTC
13 | TRBJ1-1 | NA | TRBV7-6 | NA | CASSRDRDTEAFF | TGTGCCAGCAGCCGTGACCGGGACACTGAAGCTTTCTTT
16 | TRBJ2-7 | NA | TRBV28 | TRBD2 | CASSLYLAGGTYEQYF | TGTGCCAGCAGTCTTTACCTAGCGGGAGGAACCTACGAGCAGTACTTC
12 | TRBJ1-2 | few | TRBV6-5 | NA | CASSTGTYGYTF | TGTGCCAGCAGTACCGGGACGTATGGCTACACCTTC
12 | TRBJ2-5 | NA | TRBV7-2 | NA | CASSLAGRTQYF | TGTGCCAGCAGCTTAGCTGGCCGGACCCAGTACTTC
16 | TRBJ1-3 | few | TRBV10-3 | NA | CAISESAGRTGNTIYF | TGTGCCATCAGTGAGTCGGCAGGGAGGACTGGAAACACCATATATTTT
14 | TRBJ2-2 | few | TRBV6-5 | NA | CASSYGGAPGELFF | TGTGCCAGCAGTTACGGAGGGGCCCCCGGGGAGCTGTTTTTT
14 | TRBJ2-7 | NA | TRBV6-5 | NA | CASRSGRLLRGQYF | TGTGCCAGCAGATCGGGACGCCTCCTACGAGGGCAGTACTTC
15 | TRBJ1-1 | NA | TRBV5-1 | NA | CASSLDRPQGTEAFF | TGCGCCAGCAGCCTTGACAGACCCCAGGGCACTGAAGCTTTCTTT
16 | TRBJ1-2 | few | TRBV7-2 | TRBD1 | CASSTYGTGVTYGYTF | TGTGCCAGCTCCACATACGGGACAGGGGTTACCTATGGCTACACCTTC
16 | TRBJ2-5 | few | TRBV28 | TRBD1 | CASSLGQGRRGETQYF | TGTGCCAGCAGTCTGGGACAGGGGAGACGGGGAGAGACCCAGTACTTC
15 | TRBJ2-7 | few | TRBV10-3 | NA | CAISVSQGVGYEQYF | TGTGCCATCAGTGTAAGCCAAGGGGTGGGTTACGAGCAGTACTTC
15 | TRBJ2-7 | NA | TRBV10-3 | TRBD2 | CAIRLGTSGGDEQYF | TGTGCCATCAGGCTGGGGACTAGCGGCGGAGACGAGCAGTACTTC